The clone carrying this T cell receptor (beta chain) was observed at least ten times. These data come from a study of HIV-infected patients and healthy controls. Whole blood was used without fractionation, so all unsorted peripheral T cells were included. RNA came from 2.5 to 3 ml of peripheral blood. Alpha and beta constant-region primers primed reverse transcription of approximately 500 ng RNA. Each of the alpha and beta chains got its own library through chain-specific third strand synthesis with indices. A single record per CDR3 protein comes from TCRdb applying MiXCR to the 5' RACE reads. The sample lists 15,000 to 20,000 distinct CDR3 sequences; 9% to 15% were seen once. The CDR3 contains 16 residues. Trimming stripped 0 bases from V and 0 bases from J, with 9 bases between. Germline CDR1 is LGHNA and CDR2 is YNFKEQ.

This chain connects TRBV4-2 to TRBJ1-5; D gene uncertain. This sequence was found in an adult in good health. Sequenced sample: blood. The CDR3 region is CASSQDTSYSNQPQHF. CDR3 nucleotide sequence: TGTGCCAGCAGCCAAGATACATCTTATAGCAATCAGCCCCAGCATTTT.